This TCR beta chain was profiled in a study of blood T cell repertoires in COVID-19. Whole-study context: PBMCs, B-cell-depleted T cells, or T cells provided the cDNA or gDNA that made up the material.

The V gene lost 2 bases and the J gene lost 4 bases, with 11 bases spanning the gap. The germline CDR1 and CDR2 sequences are SEHNR and FQNEAQ (reference sequence). The CDR3 extends over 14 amino acids. Participants' reported clinical history set cohort assignment. In the study's own analysis: Reference gene primer amplification in the assay estimated nucleated cell counts. Clones were read by immunoSEQ multiplex PCR, and TCRdb kept only the in-frame ones, dropping some. The V and J calls and clone size are taken from that table; D and trimming were inferred from the DNA. The top ten hold 1.2% of the sample, which has over 200,000 clones, roughly nine tenths seen once.

The sequenced sample consisted of PBMCs or T cells enriched from blood (not recorded which). The V gene is TRBV7-9, the J gene TRBJ1-1, with D possibly matching TRBD1 (6 bases). The clonotype comes from a human donor in a cohort exposed to, infected with or recovered from COVID-19 (not recorded which). The donor label of this sample is uncertain. CDR3 sequence (DNA): TGTGCCAGCAGCTTAAGGGGGTCGGGCACTGAAGCTTTCTTT. This sequence encodes CASSLRGSGTEAFF.